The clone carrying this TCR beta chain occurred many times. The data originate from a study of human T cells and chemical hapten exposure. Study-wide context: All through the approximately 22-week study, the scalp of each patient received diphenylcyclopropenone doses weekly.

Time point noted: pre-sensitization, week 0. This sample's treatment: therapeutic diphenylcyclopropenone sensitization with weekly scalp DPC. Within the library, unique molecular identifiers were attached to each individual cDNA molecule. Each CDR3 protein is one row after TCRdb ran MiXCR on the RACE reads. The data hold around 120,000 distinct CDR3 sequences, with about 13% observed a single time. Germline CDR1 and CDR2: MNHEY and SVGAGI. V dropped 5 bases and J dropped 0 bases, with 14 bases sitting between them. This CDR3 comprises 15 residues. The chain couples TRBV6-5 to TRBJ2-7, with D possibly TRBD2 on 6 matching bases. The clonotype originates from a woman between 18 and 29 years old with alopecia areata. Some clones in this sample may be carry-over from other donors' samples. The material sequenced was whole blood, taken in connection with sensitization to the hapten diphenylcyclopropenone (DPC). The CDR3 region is CASSPTGLSSYEQYF. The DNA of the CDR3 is TGTGCCAGCAGTCCCACGGGACTGAGCTCCTACGAGCAGTACTTC.